This entry lists 14 T cell receptor beta chains sequenced from one sample in a study of shared clonotypes between healthy human individuals. The data were produced by immunoSEQ multiplex PCR, yet TCRdb's version contains in-frame clones alone and is incomplete. Among over 2 million clones listed, roughly 94% were seen once. The specimen sequenced was naive CD4+ T cells sorted from blood. As for subset: CD45RA+ positively selected. These receptors originate from a man aged 18 to 29 in good health.

This clone appeared a single time. The chain employs TRBV4-1 and TRBJ2-2; D is possibly TRBD2 (6 bases). Per the germline V gene, CDR1 is MGHRA and CDR2 is YSYEKL. The CDR3 is made up of 17 amino acids. Deletions cut 0 bases from V and 5 bases from J, with 16 bases between. In DNA form, the CDR3 reads TGCGCCAGCAGCCAAGATTCCGTGTTCAGCGGGACCGGGGAGCTGTTTTTT. Translation: CASSQDSVFSGTGELFF.

The chain uses TRBV4-2 and TRBJ2-7; 7 bases are a match to TRBD1. The CDR3 spans 16 residues. CDR1 and CDR2 from the germline V gene are LGHNA and YNFKEQ. V lost 1 base, J lost 1 base, and 7 bases stayed unmatched. CDR3 amino acids: CASSQVDRDSSYEQYF. The CDR3 bases are TGTGCCAGCAGCCAAGTCGACCGGGACAGTTCCTACGAGCAGTACTTC.

This chain joins TRBV6-1 and TRBJ2-7, with D possibly being TRBD1 or TRBD2 (5 bases each). The CDR3 is 15 amino acids. CDR1 and CDR2 (germline): MNHNS, SASEGT. V shed 5 bases and J shed 0 bases, with 14 bases lying between them. CDR3 amino acids: CASSPQGTFSYEQYF. For the CDR3, the DNA is TGTGCCAGCAGTCCCCAAGGGACCTTCTCCTACGAGCAGTACTTC.

The chain links TRBV18 to TRBJ2-7, with D possibly called TRBD1 or TRBD2 (5 bases each). CDR3 length: 14 amino acids. Per germline, CDR1 KGHSH and CDR2 LQKENI. The germline V and J ends were trimmed by 8 bases and 1 base, with 15 bases remaining between them. CDR3 protein: CASPSGTGSYEQYF. DNA for the CDR3: TGTGCCAGCCCATCAGGGACGGGTTCCTACGAGCAGTACTTC.

The chain joins TRBV7-2 to TRBJ2-7; D is uncertain. The germline V and J ends were trimmed by 5 bases and 3 bases, with 8 bases remaining between them. Germline values: CDR1 SGHTA, CDR2 FQGNSA. This CDR3 has 12 amino acids. CDR3 protein: CASSPTYYEQYF. CDR3 bases: TGTGCCAGCAGCCCGACTTACTACGAGCAGTACTTC.

The chain links TRBV2 to TRBJ2-5, with 8 bases aligning to TRBD1. The CDR3 runs to 14 residues. Germline V lookup: CDR1 SNHLY, CDR2 FYNNEI. With 6 bases clipped from V and 4 bases from J, the junction kept 7 bases outside the gene matches. Here the CDR3 reads CASRATGGRETQYF. CDR3 sequence (DNA): TGTGCCAGCAGGGCAACAGGGGGAAGAGAGACCCAGTACTTC.

This clone was counted a single time. CDR3 in amino acids: CASSLVVITDTQYF. The CDR3 DNA sequence: TGTGCCAGCAGCTTGGTCGTGATTACAGATACGCAGTATTTT. The rearrangement joins TRBV5-6 to TRBJ2-3; D unclear. V was trimmed by 0 bases and J by 3 bases, leaving 8 bases between them. The germline V gene encodes CDR1 SGHDT and CDR2 YYEEEE. CDR3 length: 14 residues.

This rearrangement joins TRBV28 to TRBJ1-1; D call uncertain. Germline assignment: CDR1 MDHEN and CDR2 SYDVKM. The V gene lost 4 bases and the J gene lost 3 bases, with 18 bases spanning the gap. The CDR3 is made up of 16 amino acids. The CDR3: CASSSYLDMKYTEAFF. The CDR3 DNA sequence: TGTGCCAGCAGTTCCTACTTGGATATGAAGTACACTGAAGCTTTCTTT.

This chain links TRBV4-1 with TRBJ2-5; 10 bases align to TRBD1. Germline CDR1 is MGHRA and CDR2 is YSYEKL. Germline trimming cut 7 bases from V and 5 bases from J; bases unmatched to any gene: 7. This CDR3 region has 14 residues. DNA of the CDR3: TGCGCCAGCACCGCCGGACAGGGGGTGGAGACCCAGTACTTC. It is translated as CASTAGQGVETQYF.

This chain connects TRBV7-8 to TRBJ2-1, with 12 nucleotides matching TRBD2. CDR1 is SGHVS and CDR2 is FQNEAQ in the germline V gene. Unmatched junction bases numbered 3, after V lost 5 bases and J lost 10 bases. CDR3 length: 13 residues. The DNA of the CDR3 is TGTGCCAGCAGCCAAGGACTAGCGGGGGAGCAGTTCTTC. Translating it yields CASSQGLAGEQFF.

The chain combines TRBV9 with TRBJ2-7, with a possible D match to TRBD2 (6 bases). V lost 2 bases and J 0 bases, leaving 12 bases between the germline ends. This CDR3 contains 15 residues. In germline, CDR1 is SGDLS, CDR2 YYNGEE. Here the CDR3 reads CASSVGTGFSYEQYF. Here the CDR3 DNA reads TGTGCCAGCAGCGTGGGGACTGGTTTCTCCTACGAGCAGTACTTC. Filled out from reference TRBV9 and TRBJ2-7, the complete variable domain reads DSGVTQTPKHLITATGQRVTLRCSPRSGDLSVYWYQQSLDQGLQFLIQYYNGEERAKGNILERFSAQQFPDLHSELNLSSLELGDSALYFCASSVGTGFSYEQYFGPGTRLTVT.

V usage is TRBV11-2 and J usage is TRBJ1-1, with TRBD1 matching over 8 bases. CDR1 and CDR2 from the germline V gene are SGHAT and FQNNGV. CDR3 length: 15 residues. J lost 4 bases, V lost 5 bases, and 9 bases had no gene match. The CDR3 spells CASSPRTGSGTEAFF. The CDR3 nucleotides read TGTGCCAGCAGCCCCCGGACAGGGTCGGGCACTGAAGCTTTCTTT.

In nucleotides, the CDR3 is TGTGCCACCGCCCCCCGGCGCCCGAATTATGGCTACACCTTC. Its protein product is CATAPRRPNYGYTF. The chain combines TRBV28 with TRBJ1-2; unclear D gene. The CDR3 is made up of 14 amino acids. Deletions cut 10 bases from V and 5 bases from J, with 20 bases between. Germline lookup yields CDR1 MDHEN and CDR2 SYDVKM.

The CDR3: CSITSGTALYEQYF. The CDR3 DNA follows: TGCAGCATCACCTCGGGGACAGCCCTCTACGAGCAGTACTTC. This chain links TRBV29-1 with TRBJ2-7; 7 positions match TRBD1. Germline trimming cut 8 bases from V and 3 bases from J; bases unmatched to any gene: 13. Germline CDR1 and CDR2: SQVTM and ANQGSEA. This CDR3 comprises 14 residues.